This T cell receptor beta chain was obtained from a study of T cell responses to AZD1222 COVID-19 vaccine. As for the study in general: Second doses at about 4 or about 12 weeks were pooled. Study results and caveats: Baseline seropositives among AZD1222 recipients totaled only 5 or 6. There were mostly white British donors and more females than males, and clonal diversity was possibly underestimated. Nearly half of spike-specific TCRs reportedly go after variant regions that carry no mutations.

On this clone: Its specificity is not known.

The length of the CDR3 is 16 residues. Trimming took off 4 bases at V and 5 bases at J, with 21 bases between the two ends. From germline, CDR1 is SGHDT and CDR2 YYEEEE. Measured with immunoSEQ multiplex PCR; TCRdb has only the in-frame clones, and not every one. The table has roughly 190,000 clones, 80% to 95% seen once; the top ten hold about 3.9%. The starting material was peripheral blood, obtained on day 0 of AZD1222 vaccination. The chain couples TRBV5-6 to TRBJ1-2; perhaps TRBD1 as D (5 bases). This TCR came from an adult in good health. The CDR3 DNA reads as TGTGCCAGCAGCCTAAGGGACCGACTGAGGAATTATGGCTACACCTTC. This encodes CASSLRDRLRNYGYTF.